The next 29 T cell receptor beta chains were all read from a single sample in a study of blood T cell repertoires in COVID-19 (dated by TCRdb to the early 2020s). The method was the immunoSEQ multiplex PCR assay. Sourced from immuneACCESS, this table was stored by TCRdb with only in-frame sequences that have V and J called. A share of the clones is absent; for the studies checked, an unresolved V gene accounts for under half, and the remainder has no known explanation. In all, the sample holds hundreds of thousands of clones, and around 88% of those were seen once. Roughly 12% of the sample is taken by the ten largest. The sequencing sample was made of peripheral blood. Receptors originate from a woman aged 45 to 65 with COVID-19, enrolled during active disease.

V usage is TRBV10-2 and J usage is TRBJ2-5, with D tentatively TRBD2 (5 bases). Trimming removed 5 bases from V and 5 bases from J, with 12 bases in between. CDR1 is WSHSY, CDR2 SAAADI, per germline. The CDR3 contains 13 residues. DNA for the CDR3: TGCGCCAGCAGTACCCTAGCTAGGGAGACCCAGTACTTC. Translation gives CASSTLARETQYF.

The chain is built from TRBV4-1 and TRBJ2-2; D possibly corresponds to TRBD2 (7 bases). CDR1 and CDR2 (germline): MGHRA, YSYEKL. The ends were cut back, 2 bases at V and 7 bases at J, with 14 bases in the middle. The CDR3 length is 15 residues. The CDR3 region is CASSQPLGGGGELFF. The CDR3 DNA follows: TGCGCCAGCAGCCAACCCCTAGGGGGGGGCGGGGAGCTGTTTTTT.

The genes are TRBV29-1 and TRBJ2-3; a possible D gene is TRBD2 (6 bases). V lost 1 base and J 4 bases, leaving 12 bases between the germline ends. The germline gives CDR1 SQVTM, CDR2 ANQGSEA. This CDR3 is built from 14 residues. The chain's CDR3 is CSVEVAAGPDTQYF. CDR3 in DNA: TGCAGCGTTGAAGTGGCGGCGGGGCCAGATACGCAGTATTTT.

V and J are TRBV6-4 and TRBJ1-6, with a tentative D call TRBD1 (6 bases). Trimming pared 7 bases from V and 0 bases from J, leaving 10 bases between. The CDR3 spans 15 residues. Looked up from germline, CDR1 is MRHNA and CDR2 is SNTAGT. CDR3 sequence reads: CASKGDHSYNSPLHF. For the CDR3, the DNA is TGTGCCAGCAAGGGGGATCACTCCTATAATTCACCCCTCCACTTT.

The chain links TRBV6-5 to TRBJ1-1; possible D gene TRBD1, 5 bases. The CDR3 consists of 13 residues. V lost 6 bases and J lost 1, with 9 bases in between. The V gene's germline CDR1 is MNHEY and CDR2 SVGAGI. The DNA for the CDR3 is TGTGCCAGCAGACAGGAATCGAACACTGAAGCTTTCTTT. Translation gives CASRQESNTEAFF.

This chain uses TRBV6-6 with TRBJ1-1, with 10 bases fitting TRBD1. The CDR3 consists of 15 residues. V was pared by 4 bases and J by 5 bases, with 7 bases of the junction left unmatched. Germline V gene lookup returns CDR1 MNHNY and CDR2 SVGAGI (reference sequence). The CDR3 here is CASSSTGTGVTEAFF. The CDR3 DNA reads as TGTGCCAGCAGTTCGACCGGGACAGGGGTGACTGAAGCTTTCTTT.

V is TRBV7-9 and J is TRBJ1-2; no reliable D call. V gave up 7 bases and J gave up 6 bases, with 18 bases separating them. This CDR3 spans 14 amino acids. The germline V gene has CDR1 SEHNR and CDR2 FQNEAQ (reference sequence). CDR3 in amino acids: CASTSLKRVDGYTF. For the CDR3, the DNA is TGTGCCAGCACCAGCCTCAAGAGGGTGGATGGCTACACCTTC. Full variable domain (rest looked up from reference TRBV7-9 and TRBJ1-2): DTGVSQNPRHKITKRGQNVTFRCDPISEHNRLYWYRQTLGQGPEFLTYFQNEAQLEKSRLLSDRFSAERPKGSFSTLEIQRTEQGDSAMYLCASTSLKRVDGYTFGSGTRLTVV.

This clone was picked up one time. The V call is TRBV29-1, the J call TRBJ1-4, with 8 bases fitting TRBD1. Trimming removed 7 bases from V and 7 bases from J; junction bases left unmatched: 2. The CDR3 covers 11 residues. Germline V gene lookup returns CDR1 SQVTM and CDR2 ANQGSEA. This CDR3 is CSAGQVEKLFF. CDR3 nucleotide sequence: TGCAGCGCGGGACAGGTTGAAAAACTGTTTTTT.

This chain joins TRBV10-3 and TRBJ2-7; the D gene is possibly TRBD2 (5 bases). The length of the CDR3 is 12 residues. The V end was cut by 8 bases, the J end by 0 bases, with 8 bases between. Germline lookup yields CDR1 ENHRY and CDR2 SYGVKD. CDR3 residues: CAIGGSSYEQYF. The CDR3 region has the DNA TGTGCCATCGGCGGGTCCTCCTACGAGCAGTACTTC.

This clone turned up a few times. V usage is TRBV7-3 and J usage is TRBJ2-7; 10 bases fit TRBD1. The CDR3 is made up of 13 amino acids. Germline-derived CDR1 and CDR2 are SGHTA and FQGTGA. V was clipped by 5 bases and J by 7 bases; unmatched bases: 5. The CDR3 DNA sequence: TGTGCCAGCAGCGCAGACAGGGGGCTTGAGCAGTACTTC. Translating gives CASSADRGLEQYF. Full variable domain (missing parts from reference TRBV7-3 and TRBJ2-7): GAGVSQTPSNKVTEKGKYVELRCDPISGHTALYWYRQSLGQGPEFLIYFQGTGAADDSGLPNDRFFAVRPEGSVSTLKIQRTERGDSAVYLCASSADRGLEQYFGPGTRLTVT.

The chain links TRBV4-2 to TRBJ1-4; D unresolved. The CDR3 length is 14 residues. Germline lookup yields CDR1 LGHNA and CDR2 YNFKEQ. Between the trimmed V and J ends, which lost 2 bases and 4 bases, there was a span of 8 bases. The CDR3 here is CASSQLAVNEKLFF. The CDR3, as DNA: TGTGCCAGCAGCCAATTGGCGGTTAATGAAAAACTGTTTTTT.

The chain combines TRBV30 with TRBJ1-2, with a weak D call TRBD1 (5 bases). V lost 1 base and J 2 bases, leaving 8 bases between the germline ends. The CDR3 extends over 13 amino acids. Germline-derived CDR1 and CDR2 are GTSNPN and SVGIG (reference sequence). CDR3 sequence reads: CAWSGGNNYGYTF. DNA of the CDR3: TGTGCCTGGAGTGGGGGCAACAACTATGGCTACACCTTC.

The chain has TRBV19 and TRBJ1-3; D remains unclear. Deletions cut 4 bases from V and 3 bases from J, with 13 bases between. The CDR3 has 15 residues. The germline CDR1 and CDR2 sequences are LNHDA and SQIVND (reference sequence). The DNA of the CDR3 is TGTGCCAGTAGTAACCGAGGTTCGAGTGGAAACACCATATATTTT. Translated, it gives CASSNRGSSGNTIYF.

The V and J genes are TRBV7-9 and TRBJ1-1; tentatively, D is TRBD1 (5 bases). Deletions cut 5 bases from V and 5 bases from J, with 15 bases between. Germline V gives CDR1 SEHNR, CDR2 FQNEAQ (reference sequence). The CDR3 runs 14 residues. CDR3 protein: CASSPLPRGTEAFF. The CDR3 DNA reads as TGTGCCAGCAGCCCACTGCCGCGGGGGACTGAAGCTTTCTTT.

This clone was seen only a few times. This chain links TRBV4-1 with TRBJ1-3; D is ambiguous. The V and J ends lost 2 bases and 4 bases respectively, with 6 bases between them. CDR1 and CDR2 from the germline V gene are MGHRA and YSYEKL. The CDR3 runs 13 residues. The CDR3 DNA is TGCGCCAGCAGCCAATCATCCGGAAACACCATATATTTT. Amino acids: CASSQSSGNTIYF.

The chain combines TRBV30 with TRBJ1-1; D unclear. Germline CDR1 GTSNPN, CDR2 SVGIG (reference sequence). CDR3 size: 14 residues. Trimming shortened V by 0 bases and J by 0 bases, and 8 bases separated the two germline ends. The CDR3 DNA is TGTGCCTGGAGTGTACAAGTCATGAACACTGAAGCTTTCTTT. Its translation is CAWSVQVMNTEAFF. The full variable domain, with the rest looked up from reference TRBV30 and TRBJ1-1, is SQTIHQWPATLVQPVGSPLSLECTVEGTSNPNLYWYRQAAGRGLQLLFYSVGIGQISSEVPQNLSASRPQDRQFILSSKKLLLSDSGFYLCAWSVQVMNTEAFFGQGTRLTVV.

The CDR3 DNA reads as TGTGCCACCAGTGACCTATGGGACAGCGTAAACGCGTATGGCTACACCTTC. Translating it yields CATSDLWDSVNAYGYTF. The rearrangement joins TRBV24-1 to TRBJ1-2; TRBD1 matches 7 bases. This CDR3 comprises 17 residues. The germline V gene has CDR1 KGHDR and CDR2 SFDVKD. Germline trimming cut 4 bases from V and 5 bases from J; bases unmatched to any gene: 15.

The chain couples TRBV5-1 to TRBJ2-1; TRBD2 is a possible D gene (5 bases). The V end was cut by 7 bases, the J end by 7 bases, with 18 bases between. The CDR3 length is 14 residues. The germline V gene encodes CDR1 SGHRS and CDR2 YFSETQ. The CDR3 loop reads CASGAAVGENEQFF. The CDR3 bases are TGCGCCAGCGGCGCCGCGGTCGGGGAAAATGAGCAGTTCTTC. The variable domain in full, completed from reference TRBV5-1 and TRBJ2-1, reads KAGVTQTPRYLIKTRGQQVTLSCSPISGHRSVSWYQQTPGQGLQFLFEYFSETQRNKGNFPGRFSGRQFSNSRSEMNVSTLELGDSALYLCASGAAVGENEQFFGPGTRLTVL.

This clone has only one observation. The chain carries TRBV3-1 (or the pseudogene TRBV3-2) and TRBJ1-2; TRBD1 might be the D (6 bases). From germline, CDR1 is LGHDT and CDR2 YNNKEL (reference sequence). Trimming removed 4 bases at V and 8 bases at J, with 11 bases between. This CDR3 is 12 amino acids long. CDR3 DNA sequence: TGTGCCAGCAGCCCCCCGGGGGGCGGCTACACCTTC. Translated: CASSPPGGGYTF.

This clone was observed once. The chain carries TRBV7-2 and TRBJ2-3; 13 nucleotides match TRBD2. The junction had 5 bases not matched to a gene; V was cut back by 5 bases and J by 3 bases. The CDR3 consists of 16 residues. Germline CDR1 and CDR2: SGHTA and FQGNSA. This CDR3 reads CASSKLAGGPTDTQYF. The CDR3 nucleotides read TGTGCCAGCAGCAAACTAGCGGGGGGGCCTACAGATACGCAGTATTTT.

This chain links TRBV28 with TRBJ2-3; TRBD2 aligns across 7 bases. In germline, CDR1 is MDHEN, CDR2 SYDVKM. Trimming at V came to 3 bases and at J to 2 bases, leaving 8 bases not matched to a gene. This CDR3 spans 16 amino acids. The CDR3 spells CASSFFTSVITDTQYF. The CDR3 nucleotides read TGTGCCAGCAGTTTCTTCACTAGCGTCATCACAGATACGCAGTATTTT. The complete variable domain, with remaining parts taken from reference TRBV28 and TRBJ2-3, reads DVKVTQSSRYLVKRTGEKVFLECVQDMDHENMFWYRQDPGLGLRLIYFSYDVKMKEKGDIPEGYSVSREKKERFSLILESASTNQTSMYLCASSFFTSVITDTQYFGPGTRLTVL.

This clone was counted once. The chain recombines TRBV6-5 with TRBJ2-7; 7 bases are a match to TRBD1. This CDR3 is 14 amino acids long. J gave up 2 bases and V 5 bases, and 6 bases lay outside the gene matches. Germline V lookup: CDR1 MNHEY, CDR2 SVGAGI. The CDR3 here is CASSLGQAAYEQYF. Written as DNA, the CDR3 is TGTGCCAGCAGTCTCGGACAGGCGGCCTACGAGCAGTACTTC.

This clone was counted a single time. The chain combines TRBV5-4 with TRBJ2-7, with 9 bases that match TRBD2. Germline V lookup: CDR1 SGHNT, CDR2 YYREEE (reference sequence). Trimming removed 1 base from V and 5 bases from J; junction bases left unmatched: 4. The CDR3 has 14 residues. The CDR3 spells CASSLSRLADEQYF. As DNA, the CDR3 is TGTGCCAGCAGCTTGTCGAGACTAGCGGACGAGCAGTACTTC.

This rearrangement joins TRBV4-2 to TRBJ2-5, with 12 bases that match TRBD1. Germline lookup yields CDR1 LGHNA and CDR2 YNFKEQ. There are 17 residues in the CDR3. V was clipped by 5 bases and J by 3 bases; unmatched bases: 10. CDR3 sequence (DNA): TGTGCCAGCAGCTGGTCGGGACAGGGGGCCTTAGAAGAGACCCAGTACTTC. Its protein is CASSWSGQGALEETQYF.

This rearrangement joins TRBV11-2 to TRBJ2-7, with TRBD2 matching 8 bases. There are 15 residues in the CDR3. J lost 1 base, V lost 8 bases, and 10 bases had no gene match. Germline-derived CDR1 and CDR2 are SGHAT and FQNNGV. The CDR3 nucleotides are TGTGCCAGCTACACACACCGGGGGGGATCCTACGAGCAGTACTTC. Its protein is CASYTHRGGSYEQYF.

V is TRBV5-1 and J is TRBJ2-7; a possible D gene is TRBD1 (6 bases). The germline CDR1 and CDR2 sequences are SGHRS and YFSETQ. V was trimmed by 5 bases and J by 2 bases, leaving 14 bases between them. This CDR3 comprises 14 residues. The CDR3 DNA is TGCGCCAGCAGACTACAGACAGGTACCTACGAGCAGTACTTC. Its protein product is CASRLQTGTYEQYF.

The gene calls are TRBV9 and TRBJ2-2; possibly TRBD1 for D (6 bases). Germline V gene sequence: CDR1 SGDLS, CDR2 YYNGEE. The ends were cut back, 0 bases at V and 4 bases at J, with 16 bases in the middle. This CDR3 has 17 residues. CDR3 in DNA: TGTGCCAGCAGCGTAGGGCTGACCAGGGGCGTCACCGGGGAGCTGTTTTTT. Amino acids: CASSVGLTRGVTGELFF.

The chain carries TRBV23-1 and TRBJ1-3; TRBD1 is a possible D gene (6 bases). TRBV23-1 is assigned to the ORF class and has an uncertain function. Trimming pared 6 bases from V and 3 bases from J, leaving 21 bases between. This CDR3 has 17 residues. The CDR3 spells CASRRDTESLYGNTIYF. CDR3 bases: TGCGCCAGCAGACGGGACACTGAATCACTCTATGGAAACACCATATATTTT.

The rearrangement links TRBV5-1 to TRBJ1-1; no firm D call. The germline V and J ends were trimmed by 4 bases and 1 base, with 17 bases remaining between them. Germline V gene data show CDR1 as SGHRS and CDR2 as YFSETQ. This CDR3 comprises 16 residues. The CDR3 reads CASSREASSPNTEAFF. In DNA form, the CDR3 reads TGCGCCAGCAGCCGGGAGGCTTCTTCCCCGAACACTGAAGCTTTCTTT.